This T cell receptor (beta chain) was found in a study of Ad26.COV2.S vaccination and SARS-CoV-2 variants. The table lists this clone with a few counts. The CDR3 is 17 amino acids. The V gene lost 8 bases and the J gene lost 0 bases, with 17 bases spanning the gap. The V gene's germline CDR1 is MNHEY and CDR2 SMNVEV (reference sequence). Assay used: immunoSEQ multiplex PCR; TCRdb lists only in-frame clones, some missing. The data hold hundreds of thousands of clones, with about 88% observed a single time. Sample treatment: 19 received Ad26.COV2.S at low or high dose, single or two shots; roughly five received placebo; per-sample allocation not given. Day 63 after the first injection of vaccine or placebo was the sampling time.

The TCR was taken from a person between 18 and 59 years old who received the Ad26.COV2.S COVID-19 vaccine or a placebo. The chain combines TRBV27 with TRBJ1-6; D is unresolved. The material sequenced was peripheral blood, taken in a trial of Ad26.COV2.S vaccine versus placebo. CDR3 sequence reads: CASHRRQLSSYNSPLHF. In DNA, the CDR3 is TGTGCCAGCCACCGGCGACAACTAAGCTCCTATAATTCACCCCTCCACTTT.